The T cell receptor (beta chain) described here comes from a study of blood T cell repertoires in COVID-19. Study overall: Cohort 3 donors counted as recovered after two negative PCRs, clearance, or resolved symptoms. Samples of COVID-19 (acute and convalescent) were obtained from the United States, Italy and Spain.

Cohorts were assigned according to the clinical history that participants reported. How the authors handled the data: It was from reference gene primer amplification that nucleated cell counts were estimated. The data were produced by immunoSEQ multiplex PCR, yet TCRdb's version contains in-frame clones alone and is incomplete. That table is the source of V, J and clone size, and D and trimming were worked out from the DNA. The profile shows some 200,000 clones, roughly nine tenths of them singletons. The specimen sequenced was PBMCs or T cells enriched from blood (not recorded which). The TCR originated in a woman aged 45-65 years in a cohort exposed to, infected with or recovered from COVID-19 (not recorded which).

CDR3 nucleotide sequence: TGTGCCAGCAGCACATCTACAGGGGGCGCATATGGCTACACCTTC. This gives the protein CASSTSTGGAYGYTF. The chain joins TRBV7-8 to TRBJ1-2; 9 bases agree with TRBD1. The CDR3 extends over 15 amino acids. V dropped 5 bases and J dropped 5; count of bases not matched to a gene: 9. The germline CDR1 and CDR2 sequences are SGHVS and FQNEAQ.